The clone carrying this T cell receptor (beta chain) was observed once. Antigen unknown. The data are from a study of blood T cells in healthy people across ages. Study background: The template switching approach captured approximately one barcoded beta molecule for every two T cells. Overall study results and limits: CMV infection status of these donors was not known.

A J-beta primer mix and a sample-barcoded 5' primer were used in a second PCR of about 7 to 11 cycles. TCRdb called the 5' RACE reads again in MiXCR, with one record for every CDR3 protein. The repertoire holds about 1 million distinct CDR3 sequences, 20% to 25% seen once, with approximately 0.75% in the top ten. This CDR3 is built from 16 residues. CDR1 is MGHRA and CDR2 is YSYEKL in the germline V gene. The trim removed 0 bases at V and 5 bases at J, leaving 5 bases unmatched. These data were also reused for a study on T cells of mothers and their children. That paper states: Five or six children and their three healthy Caucasian mothers were the donors.

Sequencing input: blood. This receptor was identified in a girl aged 2-15 years in good health. The chain combines TRBV4-1 with TRBJ2-1, with 9 bases lining up with TRBD1. DNA of the CDR3: TGCGCCAGCAGCCAAGAGGGGGGACAGGGTAACAATGAGCAGTTCTTC. Translated: CASSQEGGQGNNEQFF.